This TCR beta chain was recorded in a study of T cells after yellow fever vaccination. Findings of the study overall: The CD4 compartment and the CD8 compartment contained a small share of clonotypes in common. Peaking on day 5 versus 15, the secondary response was faster but weaker.

The CDR3 sequence is 13 residues long. Trimming removed 1 base at V and 7 bases at J, with 8 bases between. CDR1 and CDR2 from the germline V gene are SGHTA and FQGTGA. This clonotype was recorded many times. Antigen specificity is unknown. TCRdb fed the 5' RACE reads into MiXCR, producing one record per CDR3 protein. The sample has some 350,000 distinct CDR3 sequences; over 3.5% are singletons. Sequenced material: PBMCs, taken 5 days after the yellow fever booster vaccination. The sequence was collected from a man younger than 35 who received the YFV17D yellow fever vaccine. The chain uses TRBV7-3 and TRBJ2-1; weak D call: TRBD1 (5 bases). The CDR3 sequence: CASSLNAGNEQFF. The CDR3 bases are TGTGCCAGCAGCTTAAATGCAGGGAATGAGCAGTTCTTC.